Given below is one TCR beta chain in context. In the source study's methods: Using reference gene primer amplification, nucleated cell counts were estimated. TCRdb's copy holds only in-frame clones and misses some; the assay was immunoSEQ multiplex PCR. The DNA was the basis for D and trimming; V, J and clone size are from that table. The table includes about 55,000 clones, around 83% detected once. The data stem from a study of blood T cell repertoires in COVID-19. About the study: Both acute and convalescent COVID-19 samples were obtained from the United States, Italy and Spain.

The sample taken for sequencing was peripheral blood. This TCR derives from a woman aged 60-75 years with acute or convalescent COVID-19.

CDR3 protein: CAISESRQTRSYEQYF. CDR3 sequence (DNA): TGTGCCATCAGTGAGTCTAGACAGACTAGATCCTACGAGCAGTACTTC. The J gene is TRBJ2-7, the V gene TRBV10-3, with a possible D match to TRBD2 (6 bases). The V end lost 0 bases, the J end lost 1 base, and 13 bases lay between the germline ends. The CDR3 spans 16 residues. CDR1 and CDR2 (germline): ENHRY, SYGVKD.